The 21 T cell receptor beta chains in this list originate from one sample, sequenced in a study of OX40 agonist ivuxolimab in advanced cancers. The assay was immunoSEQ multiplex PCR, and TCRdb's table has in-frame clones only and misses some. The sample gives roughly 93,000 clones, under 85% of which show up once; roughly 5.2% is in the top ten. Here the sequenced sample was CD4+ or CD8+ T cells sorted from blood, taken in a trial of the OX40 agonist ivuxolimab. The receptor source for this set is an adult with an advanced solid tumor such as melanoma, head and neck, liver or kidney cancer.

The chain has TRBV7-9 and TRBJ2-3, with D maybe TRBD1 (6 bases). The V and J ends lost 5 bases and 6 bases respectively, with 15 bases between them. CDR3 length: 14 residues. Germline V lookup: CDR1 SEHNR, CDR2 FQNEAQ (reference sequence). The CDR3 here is CASSGTSVPDTQYF. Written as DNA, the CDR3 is TGTGCCAGCAGCGGGACATCGGTCCCCGATACGCAGTATTTT.

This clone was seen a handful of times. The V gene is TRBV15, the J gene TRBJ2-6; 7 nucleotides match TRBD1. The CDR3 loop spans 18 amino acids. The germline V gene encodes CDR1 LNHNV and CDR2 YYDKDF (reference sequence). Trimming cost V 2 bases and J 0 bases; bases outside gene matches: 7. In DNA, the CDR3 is TGTGCCACCAGCAGACCGGGACAGTCCTACTCTGGGGCCAACGTCCTGACTTTC. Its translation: CATSRPGQSYSGANVLTF.

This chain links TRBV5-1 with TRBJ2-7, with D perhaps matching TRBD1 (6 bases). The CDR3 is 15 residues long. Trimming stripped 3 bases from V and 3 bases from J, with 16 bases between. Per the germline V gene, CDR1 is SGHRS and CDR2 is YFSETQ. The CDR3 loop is CASSSGQIGHYEQYF. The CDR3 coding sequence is TGCGCCAGCAGCTCGGGACAAATTGGCCACTACGAGCAGTACTTC.

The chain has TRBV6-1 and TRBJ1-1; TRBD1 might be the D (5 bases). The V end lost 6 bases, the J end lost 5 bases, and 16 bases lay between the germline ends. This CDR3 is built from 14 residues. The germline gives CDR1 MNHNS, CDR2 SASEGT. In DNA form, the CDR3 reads TGTGCCAGCAGGAACACGCGCCGGGGGACTGAAGCTTTCTTT. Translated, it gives CASRNTRRGTEAFF.

The DNA of the CDR3 is TGTGCCAGCAGCCAAGGTACCAGCGGGGGATACAATGAGCAGTTCTTC. Its protein is CASSQGTSGGYNEQFF. J is TRBJ2-1 and V is TRBV14, with TRBD2 matching 8 bases. Germline values: CDR1 SGHDN, CDR2 FVKESK. With 1 base clipped from V and 4 bases from J, the junction kept 6 bases outside the gene matches. This CDR3 contains 16 residues.

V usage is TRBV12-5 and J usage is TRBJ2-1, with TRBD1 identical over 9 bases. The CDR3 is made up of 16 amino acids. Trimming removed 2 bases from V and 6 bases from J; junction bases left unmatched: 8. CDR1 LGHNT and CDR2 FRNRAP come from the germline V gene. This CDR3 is CASGLPRQGDVNEQFF. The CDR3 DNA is TGTGCTAGTGGTTTGCCTCGACAGGGGGATGTCAATGAGCAGTTCTTC.

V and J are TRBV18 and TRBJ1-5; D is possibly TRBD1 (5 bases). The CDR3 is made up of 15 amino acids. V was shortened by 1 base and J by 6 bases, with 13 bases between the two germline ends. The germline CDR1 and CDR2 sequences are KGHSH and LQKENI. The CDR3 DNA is TGTGCCAGCTCACCACGAGCGGGGGTAGGTCAGCCCCAGCATTTT. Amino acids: CASSPRAGVGQPQHF.

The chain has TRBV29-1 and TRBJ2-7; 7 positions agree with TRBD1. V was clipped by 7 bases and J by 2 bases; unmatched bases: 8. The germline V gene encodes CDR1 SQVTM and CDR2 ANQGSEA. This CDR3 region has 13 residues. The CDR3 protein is CSAIGTAAYEQYF. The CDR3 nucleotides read TGCAGCGCCATCGGGACAGCCGCCTACGAGCAGTACTTC.

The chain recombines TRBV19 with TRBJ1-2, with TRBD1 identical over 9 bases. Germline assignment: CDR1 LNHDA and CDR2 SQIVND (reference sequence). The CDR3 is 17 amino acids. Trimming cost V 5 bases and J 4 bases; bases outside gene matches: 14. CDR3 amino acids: CASSPPGTGSFVYGYTF. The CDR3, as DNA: TGTGCCAGTAGTCCACCGGGGACAGGGTCGTTTGTCTATGGCTACACCTTC. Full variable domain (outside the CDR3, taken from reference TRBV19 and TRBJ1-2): DGGITQSPKYLFRKEGQNVTLSCEQNLNHDAMYWYRQDPGQGLRLIYYSQIVNDFQKGDIAEGYSVSREKKESFPLTVTSAQKNPTAFYLCASSPPGTGSFVYGYTFGSGTRLTVV.

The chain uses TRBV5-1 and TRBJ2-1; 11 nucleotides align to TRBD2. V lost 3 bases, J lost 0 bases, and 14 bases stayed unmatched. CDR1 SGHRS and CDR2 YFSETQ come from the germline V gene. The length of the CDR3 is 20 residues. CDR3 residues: CASSSAGTSGTMSSYNEQFF. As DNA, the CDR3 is TGCGCCAGCAGCTCCGCCGGGACTAGCGGCACAATGAGCTCCTACAATGAGCAGTTCTTC. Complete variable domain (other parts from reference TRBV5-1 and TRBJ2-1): KAGVTQTPRYLIKTRGQQVTLSCSPISGHRSVSWYQQTPGQGLQFLFEYFSETQRNKGNFPGRFSGRQFSNSRSEMNVSTLELGDSALYLCASSSAGTSGTMSSYNEQFFGPGTRLTVL.

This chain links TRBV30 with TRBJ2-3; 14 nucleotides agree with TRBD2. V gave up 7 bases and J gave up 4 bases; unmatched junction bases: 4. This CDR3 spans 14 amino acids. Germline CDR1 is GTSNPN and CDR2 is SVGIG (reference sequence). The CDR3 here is CASMGLAGADTQYF. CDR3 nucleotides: TGTGCCTCTATGGGACTAGCGGGGGCAGATACGCAGTATTTT.

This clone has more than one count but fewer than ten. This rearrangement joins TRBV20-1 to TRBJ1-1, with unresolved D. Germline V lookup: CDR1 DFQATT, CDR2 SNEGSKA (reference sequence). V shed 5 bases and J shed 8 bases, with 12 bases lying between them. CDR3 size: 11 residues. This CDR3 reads CSAESPYEAFF. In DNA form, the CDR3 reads TGCAGTGCTGAGAGTCCATACGAAGCTTTCTTT.

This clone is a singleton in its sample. DNA of the CDR3: TGTGCCAGCAGTGAGGCTACTGAGCACGAGCAGTACTTC. It codes for CASSEATEHEQYF. The chain links TRBV6-1 to TRBJ2-7, with no clear D. CDR1 is MNHNS and CDR2 is SASEGT in the germline V gene. The CDR3 is 13 amino acids. V lost 3 bases and J 5 bases, leaving 11 bases between the germline ends.

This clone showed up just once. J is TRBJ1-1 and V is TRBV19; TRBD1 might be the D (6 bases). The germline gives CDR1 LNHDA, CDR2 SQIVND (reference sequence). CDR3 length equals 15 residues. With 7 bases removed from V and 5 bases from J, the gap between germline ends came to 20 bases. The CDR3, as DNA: TGTGCCAGTACTTACGCAGGGGTACGGAGTACTGAAGCTTTCTTT. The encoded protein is CASTYAGVRSTEAFF.

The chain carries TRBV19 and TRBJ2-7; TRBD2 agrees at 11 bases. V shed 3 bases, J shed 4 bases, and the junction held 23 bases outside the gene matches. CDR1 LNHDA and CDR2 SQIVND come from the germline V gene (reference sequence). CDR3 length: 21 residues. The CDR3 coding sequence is TGTGCCAGTAGTATCTACCCCCAACTAGCGGGAGATCGTGGGGAATTTTACGAGCAGTACTTC. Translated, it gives CASSIYPQLAGDRGEFYEQYF.

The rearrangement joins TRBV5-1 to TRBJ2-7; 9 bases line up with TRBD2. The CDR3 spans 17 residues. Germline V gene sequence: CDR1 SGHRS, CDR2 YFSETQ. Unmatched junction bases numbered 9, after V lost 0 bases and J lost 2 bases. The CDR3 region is CASSLVASGKGAYEQYF. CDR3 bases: TGCGCCAGCAGCTTGGTCGCTAGCGGGAAGGGAGCCTACGAGCAGTACTTC.

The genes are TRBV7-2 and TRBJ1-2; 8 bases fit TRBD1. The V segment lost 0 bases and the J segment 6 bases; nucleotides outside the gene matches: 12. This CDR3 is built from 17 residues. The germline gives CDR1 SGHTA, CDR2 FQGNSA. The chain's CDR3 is CASSLAGGGQGANGYTF. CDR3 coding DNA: TGTGCCAGCAGCTTAGCTGGGGGAGGGCAGGGGGCAAATGGCTACACCTTC.

CDR3 sequence: CASSPDRGHGTEAFF. CDR3 DNA sequence: TGTGCCAGCAGCCCGGACAGGGGGCATGGGACTGAAGCTTTCTTT. The gene calls are TRBV27 and TRBJ1-1, with TRBD1 matching 11 bases. Germline lookup yields CDR1 MNHEY and CDR2 SMNVEV (reference sequence). After removal of 6 bases from V and 5 bases from J, the junction contained 8 bases not matched to a gene. The CDR3 extends over 15 amino acids.

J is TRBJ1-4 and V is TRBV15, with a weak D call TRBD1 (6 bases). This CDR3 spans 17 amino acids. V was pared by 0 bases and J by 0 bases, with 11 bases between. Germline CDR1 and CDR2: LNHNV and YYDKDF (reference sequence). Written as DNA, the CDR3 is TGTGCCACCAGCAGAGATGCAGGGGCCCCAACTAATGAAAAACTGTTTTTT. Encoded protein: CATSRDAGAPTNEKLFF.

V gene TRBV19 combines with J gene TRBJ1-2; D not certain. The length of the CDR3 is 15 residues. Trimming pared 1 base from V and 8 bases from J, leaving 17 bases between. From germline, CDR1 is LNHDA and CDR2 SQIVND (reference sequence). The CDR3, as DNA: TGTGCCAGTAGTATAGTGTGGGGAGCTCAAGAAGGCTACACCTTC. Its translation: CASSIVWGAQEGYTF. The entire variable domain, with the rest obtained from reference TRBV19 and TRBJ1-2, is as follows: DGGITQSPKYLFRKEGQNVTLSCEQNLNHDAMYWYRQDPGQGLRLIYYSQIVNDFQKGDIAEGYSVSREKKESFPLTVTSAQKNPTAFYLCASSIVWGAQEGYTFGSGTRLTVV.

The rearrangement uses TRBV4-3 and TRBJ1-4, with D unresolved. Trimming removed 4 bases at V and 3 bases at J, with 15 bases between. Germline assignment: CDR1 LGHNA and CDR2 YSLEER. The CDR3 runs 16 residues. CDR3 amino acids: CASSPATGSSNEKLFF. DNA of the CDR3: TGCGCCAGCAGCCCCGCCACGGGTTCTTCTAATGAAAAACTGTTTTTT.